This TCR beta chain comes out of a study of shared clonotypes between healthy human individuals. Study-wide findings and caveats: Some naive CD4 clonotypes, around 4.7%, turned up in common across several donors.

In regard to this clone: Its antigen is undetermined.

The authors loaded 200 ng DNA, tens of thousands of T cell genomes, into sorted-subset replicate PCRs. This table comes from immunoSEQ multiplex PCR, and its TCRdb copy is limited to in-frame clones, with some not included. Here the sample spans approximately 2,300,000 clones, 80% to 95% being singletons. A CD45RA+ naive subset and a CD45RA-negative memory subset were split from CD4+ cells. V was pared by 4 bases and J by 4 bases, with 17 bases between. Germline CDR1 SGHRS, CDR2 YFSETQ. This CDR3 region has 15 residues. This chain connects TRBV5-1 to TRBJ1-1, with D unresolved. The sample taken for sequencing was naive CD4+ T cells from PBMCs. The subset denotes: CD45RA+ positively selected. The receptor was isolated from a man aged 18-30 years in good health. Some clones in this sample may be carry-over from other donors' samples. The CDR3 coding sequence is TGCGCCAGCAGCCCCCGGAGGGTGGACGGCACTGAAGCTTTCTTT. Its translation is CASSPRRVDGTEAFF.